These 23 T cell receptor beta chains were sequenced from one sample in a study of cytomegalovirus exposure and HLA in healthy donors. Assay: immunoSEQ multiplex PCR; the TCRdb copy retains only in-frame clones and omits some. The data hold over 45,000 clones, with more than 75% observed a single time. Sequenced input: PBMCs. Receptors originate from a young man in good health and CMV-seronegative.

V and J are TRBV2 and TRBJ2-3; 9 nucleotides line up with TRBD2. Germline lookup yields CDR1 SNHLY and CDR2 FYNNEI. The CDR3 extends over 17 amino acids. Unmatched junction bases numbered 14, after V lost 6 bases and J lost 4 bases. CDR3 protein: CASRPIPGGRAADTQYF. The CDR3 coding sequence is TGTGCCAGCAGGCCCATCCCAGGCGGGAGGGCCGCAGATACGCAGTATTTT.

The rearrangement joins TRBV5-6 to TRBJ2-3; 11 nucleotides agree with TRBD2. The CDR3 spans 16 residues. J gave up 1 base and V 4 bases, and 5 bases lay outside the gene matches. The V gene's germline CDR1 is SGHDT and CDR2 YYEEEE. CDR3 protein: CASSPGSGRGTDTQYF. CDR3 nucleotides: TGTGCCAGCAGCCCAGGTAGCGGGAGGGGCACAGATACGCAGTATTTT. The complete variable domain, with remaining parts taken from reference TRBV5-6 and TRBJ2-3, reads DAGVTQSPTHLIKTRGQQVTLRCSPKSGHDTVSWYQQALGQGPQFIFQYYEEEERQRGNFPDRFSGHQFPNYSSELNVNALLLGDSALYLCASSPGSGRGTDTQYFGPGTRLTVL.

The V gene is TRBV28, the J gene TRBJ2-7; TRBD1 matches at 8 bases. V lost 5 bases and J lost 3; bases outside the gene matches: 9. The CDR3 sequence is 15 residues long. CDR1 and CDR2 (germline): MDHEN, SYDVKM. CDR3 sequence (DNA): TGTGCCAGCAGTGGCACGGGACAGGAGGGCTACGAGCAGTACTTC. Its translation: CASSGTGQEGYEQYF.

This chain links TRBV5-5 with TRBJ1-2, with D perhaps matching TRBD1 (6 bases). From germline, CDR1 is SGHKS and CDR2 YYEKEE (reference sequence). V was pared by 1 base and J by 5 bases, with 6 bases between. CDR3 length: 12 amino acids. DNA for the CDR3: TGTGCCAGCAGCTTGACAGGGTATGGCTACACCTTC. Translated: CASSLTGYGYTF.

The chain employs TRBV27 and TRBJ2-2; D gene ambiguous. Trimming stripped 5 bases from V and 5 bases from J, with 6 bases between. CDR1 and CDR2 from the germline V gene are MNHEY and SMNVEV (reference sequence). The CDR3 spans 12 residues. DNA of the CDR3: TGTGCCAGCAGTGAGAGAACCGGGGAGCTGTTTTTT. Translating gives CASSERTGELFF.

This chain links TRBV4-1 with TRBJ2-7; 15 positions match TRBD2. The CDR3 is 16 amino acids. Germline loops: CDR1 MGHRA, CDR2 YSYEKL. The junction had 4 bases not matched to a gene; V was cut back by 1 base and J by 6 bases. This CDR3 is CASSQGTSGRAGEQYF. The CDR3 nucleotides read TGCGCCAGCAGCCAAGGGACTAGCGGGAGGGCGGGCGAGCAGTACTTC.

CDR3 sequence: CASSPTRGGTQYF. For the CDR3, the DNA is TGTGCCAGCAGCCCCACGAGGGGGGGTACGCAGTATTTT. The chain recombines TRBV14 with TRBJ2-3; the D gene is possibly TRBD2 (7 bases). This CDR3 spans 13 amino acids. Germline V gene sequence: CDR1 SGHDN, CDR2 FVKESK. Trimming removed 4 bases at V and 8 bases at J, with 13 bases between. The full variable domain, in which reference TRBV14 and TRBJ2-3 provide the parts outside the CDR3, is EAGVTQFPSHSVIEKGQTVTLRCDPISGHDNLYWYRRVMGKEIKFLLHFVKESKQDESGMPNNRFLAERTGGTYSTLKVQPAELEDSGVYFCASSPTRGGTQYFGPGTRLTVL.

V usage is TRBV18 and J usage is TRBJ2-3; tentatively, D is TRBD2 (6 bases). The germline gives CDR1 KGHSH, CDR2 LQKENI. The CDR3 contains 15 residues. V lost 0 bases and J 0 bases, leaving 7 bases between the germline ends. CDR3 in amino acids: CASSPPAGSTDTQYF. The CDR3 DNA follows: TGTGCCAGCTCACCACCGGCGGGAAGCACAGATACGCAGTATTTT.

This clone was picked up one time. The rearrangement uses TRBV4-3 and TRBJ2-2; 7 bases line up with TRBD2. V lost 5 bases to trimming and J lost 7 bases; unmatched junction nucleotides: 13. The CDR3 sequence is 16 residues long. Germline V gene sequence: CDR1 LGHNA, CDR2 YSLEER. The CDR3 loop is CASSKTSGRAGGELFF. The DNA of the CDR3 is TGCGCCAGCAGCAAAACGAGTGGGAGGGCGGGCGGGGAGCTGTTTTTT.

The gene calls are TRBV9 and TRBJ2-3; no firm D call. V lost 2 bases and J 4 bases, leaving 8 bases between the germline ends. CDR1 SGDLS and CDR2 YYNGEE come from the germline V gene. This CDR3 comprises 13 residues. The CDR3: CASSVVESDTQYF. The CDR3, as DNA: TGTGCCAGCAGCGTGGTGGAGTCAGATACGCAGTATTTT.

The V gene is TRBV5-1, the J gene TRBJ2-1; TRBD2 is a possible D gene (6 bases). The CDR3 runs 14 residues. The ends were cut back, 0 bases at V and 4 bases at J, with 8 bases in the middle. Looked up from germline, CDR1 is SGHRS and CDR2 is YFSETQ. In DNA, the CDR3 is TGCGCCAGCAGCTTGGAAGCGGGTTACAATGAGCAGTTCTTC. Amino acids: CASSLEAGYNEQFF. The whole variable domain, remainder taken from reference TRBV5-1 and TRBJ2-1, is KAGVTQTPRYLIKTRGQQVTLSCSPISGHRSVSWYQQTPGQGLQFLFEYFSETQRNKGNFPGRFSGRQFSNSRSEMNVSTLELGDSALYLCASSLEAGYNEQFFGPGTRLTVL.

This chain links TRBV15 with TRBJ2-2; TRBD2 agrees at 16 bases. This CDR3 has 19 residues. Germline values: CDR1 LNHNV, CDR2 YYDKDF (reference sequence). With 4 bases clipped from V and 5 bases from J, the junction kept 10 bases outside the gene matches. Written as DNA, the CDR3 is TGTGCCACCAGCACTACTCCGGGACTAGCGGGAGGGTGGACCGGGGAGCTGTTTTTT. Translation gives CATSTTPGLAGGWTGELFF.

This chain's CDR3 is CASSVSGTGLLQGELFF. The CDR3 DNA is TGTGCCAGCAGCGTAAGCGGGACCGGTCTTCTCCAAGGGGAGCTGTTTTTT. The chain recombines TRBV9 with TRBJ2-2, with 7 bases matching TRBD2. Trimming removed 1 base from V and 8 bases from J; junction bases left unmatched: 14. CDR1 SGDLS and CDR2 YYNGEE come from the germline V gene. The CDR3 is 17 residues long.

This clone was picked up a small number of times. V is TRBV7-2 and J is TRBJ2-5; 9 nucleotides line up with TRBD1. Germline V gene lookup returns CDR1 SGHTA and CDR2 FQGNSA. The CDR3 length is 14 residues. The trim removed 2 bases at V and 5 bases at J, leaving 3 bases unmatched. In DNA, the CDR3 is TGTGCCAGCAGCTTATTCGGGACAGGGGAGACCCAGTACTTC. Translating gives CASSLFGTGETQYF.

This chain links TRBV6-1 with TRBJ1-3; D not certain. From germline, CDR1 is MNHNS and CDR2 SASEGT. The CDR3 sequence is 15 residues long. V lost 1 base and J lost 0, with 7 bases in between. Here the CDR3 reads CASSEDPVSGNTIYF. The CDR3 bases are TGTGCCAGCAGTGAAGATCCAGTCTCTGGAAACACCATATATTTT.

This chain uses TRBV25-1 with TRBJ1-5; D perhaps matches TRBD1 (6 bases). V gave up 3 bases and J gave up 3 bases, with 12 bases separating them. In germline, CDR1 is MGHDK, CDR2 SYGVNS. This CDR3 spans 15 amino acids. This CDR3 is CASSEGHGYNQPQHF. The CDR3 nucleotides read TGTGCCAGCAGTGAGGGACACGGGTACAATCAGCCCCAGCATTTT.

The chain joins TRBV9 to TRBJ2-1, with 15 bases fitting TRBD2. Germline V gene sequence: CDR1 SGDLS, CDR2 YYNGEE. CDR3 length equals 16 residues. V lost 3 bases and J lost 10; bases outside the gene matches: 8. Here the CDR3 DNA reads TGTGCCAGCAGCGCTGAGGGACTAGCGGGAGGTCGAGAGCAGTTCTTC. This translates into CASSAEGLAGGREQFF.

The V gene is TRBV2, the J gene TRBJ2-2; no firm D call. The CDR3 spans 13 residues. The ends were cut back, 6 bases at V and 4 bases at J, with 9 bases in the middle. CDR1 SNHLY and CDR2 FYNNEI come from the germline V gene. The CDR3 DNA is TGTGCCAGCAGCCCTCCGAGCACCGGGGAGCTGTTTTTT. It specifies CASSPPSTGELFF.

This chain joins TRBV9 and TRBJ1-2; possibly TRBD1 for D (6 bases). Trimming removed 4 bases at V and 5 bases at J, with 12 bases between. Germline V gives CDR1 SGDLS, CDR2 YYNGEE. The CDR3 length is 13 residues. The CDR3 here is CASSPNRVYGYTF. The CDR3 DNA reads TGTGCCAGCAGCCCAAACAGGGTTTATGGCTACACCTTC.

CDR3 DNA: TGTGCCAGCAGCCCGCTAATAGGGGACTGGAACACCGGGGAGCTGTTTTTT. Its protein product is CASSPLIGDWNTGELFF. The chain is built from TRBV14 and TRBJ2-2; tentatively, D is TRBD2 (6 bases). In germline, CDR1 is SGHDN, CDR2 FVKESK. With 4 bases removed from V and 1 base from J, the gap between germline ends came to 16 bases. CDR3 length: 17 amino acids.

The chain uses TRBV13 and TRBJ2-2, with D maybe TRBD1 (6 bases). The germline V and J ends were trimmed by 5 bases and 6 bases, with 16 bases remaining between them. The CDR3 extends over 15 amino acids. Germline V lookup: CDR1 PRHDT, CDR2 FYEKMQ (reference sequence). The CDR3 DNA reads as TGTGCCAGCAGCGCCCACAGGGATACCGCCGGGGAGCTGTTTTTT. Translated, it gives CASSAHRDTAGELFF.

V gene TRBV18 combines with J gene TRBJ1-1; D may be TRBD1 (5 bases). Germline CDR1 KGHSH, CDR2 LQKENI. The CDR3 is 15 amino acids. V gave up 3 bases and J gave up 0 bases, with 11 bases separating them. The CDR3 sequence: CASSPTGGVNTEAFF. The CDR3 bases are TGTGCCAGCTCACCGACGGGGGGGGTGAACACTGAAGCTTTCTTT.

The genes are TRBV27 and TRBJ1-1, with D unresolved. Trimming took off 3 bases at V and 1 base at J, with 6 bases between the two ends. This CDR3 region has 13 residues. Germline V gene lookup returns CDR1 MNHEY and CDR2 SMNVEV (reference sequence). The CDR3 coding sequence is TGTGCCAGCAGTTTCAAGAGGAACACTGAAGCTTTCTTT. The encoded protein is CASSFKRNTEAFF.